This TCR beta chain originates from a study of shared clonotypes between healthy human individuals. This clone has a single count. Its specificity is not known. Other DNA variants within this sample encode the same CDR3. Assay runs were performed at deep level. Once extracted for a subset, genomic DNA was divided evenly among several immunoSEQ plates. The assay was immunoSEQ multiplex PCR, and TCRdb's table has in-frame clones only and misses some. The repertoire includes roughly 2.6 million clones, approximately 92% of them detected once, and around 0.14% sits in the top ten. The germline CDR1 and CDR2 sequences are SEHNR and FQNEAQ (reference sequence). The CDR3 has 13 residues. V was pared by 1 base and J by 5 bases, with 6 bases between. A CD45RA-negative memory subset and a CD45RA+ naive subset were separated from the CD4+ cells. Findings and caveats of the study: Limitation of the genetic and exposure-history diversity represented came from the few donors.

Sequencing used naive CD4+ T cells sorted from blood. Indicated subset: CD45RA+ positively selected. The chain uses TRBV7-9 and TRBJ1-5; D may be TRBD1 (5 bases). This sequence was found in a man younger than 35 in good health. The CDR3 DNA sequence: TGTGCCAGCAGCTTAGGAGGGGATCAGCCCCAGCATTTT. Translating gives CASSLGGDQPQHF.